This is a list of T cell receptor beta chains from one sample in a study of cytomegalovirus exposure and HLA in healthy donors. Sequencing used immunoSEQ multiplex PCR; TCRdb keeps in-frame clones, though not all of them. The sample has tens of thousands of clones; 96% are singletons. Material for sequencing was PBMCs. These TCRs come from a woman in her late teens or twenties in good health and CMV-seropositive. Each CDR3 is given without its conserved first and last residue.

V gene	CDR3 protein
TRBV2	ASSWTSSKNIQY
TRBV5-1	ASSFRVNNEQF
TRBV19	ASSRTAANTGELF
TRBV7-9	ASSLVGTTGELF
TRBV5-1	ASSLVRASTDTQY
TRBV5-1	ASSLLGGLAEEQF
TRBV4-3	ASSLGQRGSQENTGELF
TRBV10-3	AISEWGGNYGYT
TRBV14	ASSQAERLGYT
TRBV18	ASSYLDRRLVSAGELF
TRBV30	ARGLAGRRGTDTQY
TRBV6-5	ASSYSIGGRSYEQY
TRBV7-3	ASSLMESNEQF
TRBV28	ASSLWTITLRDSFMNTEAF
TRBV7-8	ASSLARSETQY
TRBV7-3	ASSPLEGSYEQY
TRBV25-1	ASSESGTGKETQY
TRBV6-6	ASSSLIPF
TRBV5-4	ASSYLRQGSRETQY
TRBV27	ASSLGGSTYEQY
TRBV4-3	ASSSGQGRPDTQY
TRBV5-5	ASSSGTSIYEQY
TRBV19	ASSRPAGGTHNEQF
TRBV6-6	ASRGPTGTYEQY
TRBV5-6	ASSSRRGRGYEQY
TRBV4-1	ASSQGSDSWWGYT
TRBV27	ASSLGGNYEQY
TRBV11-2	ASSFSGYRGGLAKNIQY
TRBV7-8	ASSLGETGNGYT
TRBV28	ASSWGQGSYEQY
TRBV7-2	ASSLAPGTKETQY
TRBV7-2	ASSLGGQGVGFYEQY
TRBV28	ASIFGASGNYNEQF
TRBV27	ASSADRVGYT
TRBV4-1	ASSLLLRGAGRDTIY
TRBV29-1	SAGRDFTDTQY
TRBV11-3	ASSEGLAEETQY
TRBV7-9	ASREGLARNTGELF
TRBV7-9	ASSPGTGGQIEQY
TRBV7-8	ASSRRETGNYEQY
TRBV7-2	ASTNRDQPQH
TRBV6-5	ASSYSLGGTDTQY
TRBV28	ASSPFTGTGFS
TRBV5-1	ASRTVTGTGGRRPGELF
TRBV19	ATSDLEIADTQY
TRBV6-1	ASSALSGSSYEQY
TRBV7-9	ASSLGRGDYGYT
TRBV4-1	ASSQPGLAATDTQY
TRBV4-1	ASSLYSGEQY
TRBV10-2	ASSDREAYEQY
TRBV11-1	ASTSGTGWMNEQF
TRBV2	ASSEALREAQETQY
TRBV19	ASSGTGVWNTEAF
TRBV5-4	ASSFPGGMETQY
TRBV30	AWSERGRRTEAF
TRBV5-6	ASKQGIRYGYT